The 32 T cell receptor beta chains in this list originate from one sample, sequenced in a study of stem cell transplantation in POMP-related autoinflammatory disease listed by TCRdb under 2021. The time point tag for this specimen amounts to: after hematopoietic stem cell transplant. The library was made by the immunoSEQ multiplex PCR assay. Not all clones reach the TCRdb copy of this immuneACCESS table, which keeps in-frame sequences only. Checked studies attribute under half of the gap to unresolved V genes and leave the rest unexplained. This sample lists more than 8,500 clones; about 88% were detected once. The ten largest clones take up over 10% of the sample. The specimen comprised CD8+ T cells from PBMCs, sampled after stem cell transplantation. The receptor set was obtained from a human patient with POMP-related autoinflammation and immune dysregulation (PRAID). Some T cells seen after a transplant may have their origin in the graft donor.

This clone was detected once. This chain uses TRBV2 with TRBJ2-3; 11 bases are a match to TRBD2. In germline, CDR1 is SNHLY, CDR2 FYNNEI. The CDR3 has 14 residues. Trimming took 7 bases from V and 5 from J; bases not matched to a gene: 5. As DNA, the CDR3 is TGTGCCAGCATACTAGCGGGAGTGGTAGATACGCAGTATTTT. It codes for CASILAGVVDTQYF.

J is TRBJ2-1 and V is TRBV10-3, with 10 positions matching TRBD2. The CDR3 has 16 amino acids. The trim removed 2 bases at V and 7 bases at J, leaving 8 bases unmatched. In germline, CDR1 is ENHRY, CDR2 SYGVKD. The CDR3 region is CAISETSGGAANEQFF. CDR3 nucleotide sequence: TGTGCCATCAGTGAGACGAGCGGGGGGGCCGCAAATGAGCAGTTCTTC.

This CDR3 reads CASSLRNEQYF. CDR3 coding DNA: TGTGCCAGCAGCTTGAGGAACGAGCAGTACTTC. The V gene is TRBV5-6, the J gene TRBJ2-7; D not resolved. V shed 1 base and J shed 5 bases, with 4 bases lying between them. Looked up from germline, CDR1 is SGHDT and CDR2 is YYEEEE. The CDR3 spans 11 residues.

J is TRBJ1-5 and V is TRBV19; D uncertain. V was clipped by 5 bases and J by 5 bases, with 10 bases between them. The CDR3 is 13 amino acids. CDR1 is LNHDA, CDR2 SQIVND, per germline (reference sequence). The CDR3 nucleotides read TGTGCCAGTAGTCTGTCAGAAGATCAGCCCCAGCATTTT. This sequence encodes CASSLSEDQPQHF.

The chain carries TRBV7-9 and TRBJ2-5; D possibly corresponds to TRBD1 (5 bases). Looked up from germline, CDR1 is SEHNR and CDR2 is FQNEAQ (reference sequence). Trimming pared 5 bases from V and 2 bases from J, leaving 12 bases between. CDR3 length: 14 amino acids. Here the CDR3 reads CASSRRQSQETQYF. The CDR3 nucleotides read TGTGCCAGCAGCCGCCGACAGAGTCAAGAGACCCAGTACTTC.

The chain couples TRBV5-1 to TRBJ2-2; D gene unclear. V lost 3 bases and J 3 bases, leaving 15 bases between the germline ends. Germline V lookup: CDR1 SGHRS, CDR2 YFSETQ. The CDR3 runs 16 residues. This chain's CDR3 is CASSSEVGPDTGELFF. CDR3 DNA sequence: TGCGCCAGCAGCTCCGAGGTAGGCCCGGACACCGGGGAGCTGTTTTTT.

This clone appeared a few times. V gene TRBV2 combines with J gene TRBJ2-2; 14 bases match TRBD2. The germline CDR1 and CDR2 sequences are SNHLY and FYNNEI. The length of the CDR3 is 20 residues. V lost 6 bases and J lost 0; bases outside the gene matches: 12. For the CDR3, the DNA is TGTGCCAGCAGATCCAGACTAGCGGGAGGGCCGGACCCGAACACCGGGGAGCTGTTTTTT. Translation gives CASRSRLAGGPDPNTGELFF.

V usage is TRBV7-6 and J usage is TRBJ2-7; D perhaps matches TRBD2 (5 bases). The CDR3 is made up of 14 amino acids. Per germline, CDR1 SGHVS and CDR2 FNYEAQ. V was shortened by 4 bases and J by 4 bases, with 14 bases between the two germline ends. The CDR3 nucleotides read TGTGCCAGCAGCTCTTCGAGCGGACCGTACGAGCAGTACTTC. Translated, it gives CASSSSSGPYEQYF.

The V and J genes are TRBV2 and TRBJ1-5; D gene ambiguous. This CDR3 is 15 amino acids long. Trimming stripped 4 bases from V and 0 bases from J, with 10 bases between. Germline CDR1 reads SNHLY; CDR2 reads FYNNEI. CDR3 nucleotide sequence: TGTGCCAGCAGTGGAGAGGATTATAGCAATCAGCCCCAGCATTTT. As protein: CASSGEDYSNQPQHF.

V and J are TRBV18 and TRBJ1-4; no clear D. V was clipped by 2 bases and J by 5 bases, with 21 bases between them. This CDR3 region has 18 residues. The germline gives CDR1 KGHSH, CDR2 LQKENI. The CDR3 bases are TGTGCCAGCTCACCATCCCGCGAGAACAGTGAGGAGAATGAAAAACTGTTTTTT. Amino acid sequence: CASSPSRENSEENEKLFF.

The chain combines TRBV6-5 with TRBJ2-3; D perhaps matches TRBD1 (6 bases). The CDR3 totals 15 residues. V was pared by 6 bases and J by 1 base, with 14 bases between. Germline CDR1 is MNHEY and CDR2 is SVGAGI. The CDR3 region is CASSATRGGTDTQYF. The CDR3 DNA reads TGTGCCAGCAGCGCCACCAGGGGCGGCACAGATACGCAGTATTTT.

There are a few counts of this clone. J is TRBJ2-7 and V is TRBV10-1; no clear D gene. CDR3 length: 12 residues. V was trimmed by 6 bases and J by 3 bases, leaving 9 bases between them. CDR1 and CDR2 (germline): WNHNN, SYGVQD (reference sequence). The CDR3 coding sequence is TGCGCCAGCAGACCATCTTACTACGAGCAGTACGTC. It yields the protein CASRPSYYEQYV.

The gene calls are TRBV2 and TRBJ1-2; D gene unclear. The CDR3 covers 12 residues. Germline CDR1 and CDR2: SNHLY and FYNNEI. V was shortened by 5 bases and J by 8 bases, with 12 bases between the two germline ends. The CDR3 sequence is CASSPRSYGYTF. The CDR3 DNA follows: TGTGCCAGCAGTCCCAGGTCCTACGGCTACACCTTC.

The chain joins TRBV7-3 to TRBJ2-3, with no clear D. The CDR3 consists of 14 residues. V was pared by 5 bases and J by 0 bases, with 9 bases between. Germline lookup yields CDR1 SGHTA and CDR2 FQGTGA. The CDR3 spells CASSPRRSTDTQYF. The CDR3 nucleotides read TGTGCCAGCAGCCCCCGCCGAAGCACAGATACGCAGTATTTT.

V usage is TRBV11-2 and J usage is TRBJ1-2, with D maybe TRBD1 (5 bases). Germline lookup yields CDR1 SGHAT and CDR2 FQNNGV. The CDR3 consists of 17 residues. Trimming took off 1 base at V and 8 bases at J, with 23 bases between the two ends. The CDR3: CASSLGLRSRGVRGYTF. CDR3 in DNA: TGTGCCAGCAGCTTAGGGCTCCGAAGTCGGGGGGTTCGCGGCTACACCTTC.

The chain links TRBV7-9 to TRBJ1-4, with a possible D match to TRBD1 (5 bases). The CDR3 covers 14 residues. V lost 5 bases, J lost 7 bases, and 14 bases lay in between. The germline V gene encodes CDR1 SEHNR and CDR2 FQNEAQ (reference sequence). This chain's CDR3 is CASSLGGVREKLFF. Written as DNA, the CDR3 is TGTGCCAGCAGCCTGGGAGGGGTGCGTGAAAAACTGTTTTTT.

J is TRBJ1-2 and V is TRBV7-9; weak D call: TRBD1 (5 bases). Trimming removed 3 bases from V and 4 bases from J, with 27 bases in between. The CDR3 contains 19 residues. Germline CDR1 reads SEHNR; CDR2 reads FQNEAQ (reference sequence). The CDR3 protein is CASSLAQGRREGRTYGYTF. The CDR3 nucleotides are TGTGCCAGCAGCTTGGCCCAAGGCCGGCGGGAGGGACGGACCTATGGCTACACCTTC.

The chain employs TRBV9 and TRBJ2-2; 8 nucleotides line up with TRBD2. The V gene's germline CDR1 is SGDLS and CDR2 YYNGEE. CDR3 length: 16 amino acids. Trimming removed 4 bases from V and 4 bases from J; junction bases left unmatched: 9. In nucleotides, the CDR3 is TGTGCCAGCAGCCGGACTAGCAGGGCCTCCACCGGGGAGCTGTTTTTT. Its protein product is CASSRTSRASTGELFF.

The V and J genes are TRBV21-1 and TRBJ2-1; TRBD2, the table's D call, lacks a check against the DNA. TRBV21-1 is deemed a pseudogene. The CDR3 totals 13 residues. As DNA, the CDR3 is TGTGCCAGCAGCAAGGTCACTAGGAATGAGCAGTTCTTC. It is translated as CASSKVTRNEQFF.

As DNA, the CDR3 is TGTGCCAGCAGCTTGGAAGGGGGCGGGGACGAGCAGTACGTC. Its protein is CASSLEGGGDEQYV. V and J are TRBV5-6 and TRBJ2-7; D is possibly TRBD1 (7 bases). CDR1 is SGHDT, CDR2 YYEEEE, per germline. Trimming removed 0 bases at V and 5 bases at J, with 12 bases between. The CDR3 runs to 14 residues.

The rearrangement links TRBV29-1 to TRBJ2-3; D is uncertain. This CDR3 comprises 12 residues. Trimming took 7 bases from V and 0 from J, leaving 8 bases between them. Germline-derived CDR1 and CDR2 are SQVTM and ANQGSEA. This CDR3 reads CSAVTSTDTQYF. In nucleotides, the CDR3 is TGCAGCGCCGTGACTAGCACAGATACGCAGTATTTT.

J is TRBJ1-5 and V is TRBV27; 7 bases agree with TRBD1. The CDR3 runs to 13 residues. Germline V CDR1 and CDR2: MNHEY, SMNVEV (reference sequence). With 6 bases clipped from V and 4 bases from J, the junction kept 3 bases outside the gene matches. The CDR3 DNA reads TGTGCCAGCAGCGACAGGGAAAATCAGCCCCAGCATTTT. Its translation is CASSDRENQPQHF.

V gene TRBV9 combines with J gene TRBJ2-4; a weak D match, TRBD2 (6 bases). The CDR3 runs 13 residues. CDR1 and CDR2 from the germline V gene are SGDLS and YYNGEE. The germline V and J ends were trimmed by 0 bases and 7 bases, with 8 bases remaining between them. The CDR3 reads CASSVDRENIQYF. CDR3 in DNA: TGTGCCAGCAGCGTAGATCGGGAGAACATTCAGTACTTC.

This clone was seen a handful of times. The chain carries TRBV3-1 (or the pseudogene TRBV3-2) and TRBJ1-6; tentatively, D is TRBD1 (5 bases). Germline V gives CDR1 LGHDT, CDR2 YNNKEL (reference sequence). CDR3 length: 16 residues. V was pared by 0 bases and J by 8 bases, with 14 bases between. The CDR3 spells CASSQEKGRYDSPLHF. CDR3 nucleotide sequence: TGTGCCAGCAGCCAAGAGAAGGGACGGTATGATTCACCCCTCCACTTT.

The chain uses TRBV10-3 and TRBJ2-2; D gene unclear. V was trimmed by 2 bases and J by 2 bases, leaving 9 bases between them. CDR1 and CDR2 from the germline V gene are ENHRY and SYGVKD. The CDR3 totals 15 residues. In DNA, the CDR3 is TGTGCCATCAGTGAGGCGTCCTTTAACACCGGGGAGCTGTTTTTT. Residues: CAISEASFNTGELFF.

CDR3 coding DNA: TGTGCCAGCAGCTTATTCGGGCGGGGGGTCCGCACAGATACGCAGTATTTT. It translates to CASSLFGRGVRTDTQYF. The rearrangement links TRBV11-2 to TRBJ2-3; 8 bases align to TRBD2. CDR3 size: 17 residues. Germline-derived CDR1 and CDR2 are SGHAT and FQNNGV. J gave up 1 base and V 2 bases, and 8 bases lay outside the gene matches.

The rearrangement joins TRBV9 to TRBJ2-2; no firm D call. V was cut by 3 bases and J by 0 bases, with 15 bases left in between. This CDR3 comprises 17 residues. Germline CDR1 is SGDLS and CDR2 is YYNGEE. CDR3 region: CASSDPTRKSNTGELFF. The CDR3 nucleotides read TGTGCCAGCAGCGACCCCACCAGAAAGTCGAACACCGGGGAGCTGTTTTTT.

The gene calls are TRBV7-9 and TRBJ2-7; maybe TRBD2 (6 bases). Trimming took off 4 bases at V and 3 bases at J, with 13 bases between the two ends. The CDR3 loop spans 14 amino acids. CDR1 SEHNR and CDR2 FQNEAQ come from the germline V gene (reference sequence). CDR3 region: CASSSIPRGYEQYF. In DNA form, the CDR3 reads TGTGCCAGCAGCTCAATTCCGCGGGGCTACGAGCAGTACTTC.

The chain joins TRBV2 to TRBJ2-3, with a tentative D call TRBD1 (6 bases). Germline V gene lookup returns CDR1 SNHLY and CDR2 FYNNEI. With 7 bases removed from V and 0 bases from J, the gap between germline ends came to 11 bases. This CDR3 is built from 14 residues. DNA of the CDR3: TGTGCCAGCAAGTCAGGACAGAGCACAGATACGCAGTATTTT. Amino acid sequence: CASKSGQSTDTQYF.

CDR3 residues: CASSPLTGNYGYTF. The CDR3 DNA sequence: TGTGCCAGCAGCCCACTAACAGGGAACTATGGCTACACCTTC. The rearrangement uses TRBV28 and TRBJ1-2; possible D gene TRBD1, 6 bases. The CDR3 runs to 14 residues. Trimming pared 6 bases from V and 2 bases from J, leaving 13 bases between. The germline V gene encodes CDR1 MDHEN and CDR2 SYDVKM.

This chain joins TRBV4-2 and TRBJ2-1, with a weak D call TRBD2 (6 bases). The V gene's germline CDR1 is LGHNA and CDR2 YNFKEQ. V was shortened by 0 bases and J by 6 bases, with 12 bases between the two germline ends. The CDR3 contains 15 residues. As DNA, the CDR3 is TGTGCCAGCAGCCAAGAGGAGCTAGCGACCAATGAGCAGTTCTTC. This sequence encodes CASSQEELATNEQFF.

As regards this clone: The sample contains more than one DNA sequence encoding this CDR3. The chain uses TRBV5-1 and TRBJ2-7, with D unclear. Trimming cost V 0 bases and J 0 bases, with 10 bases left between them. The V gene's germline CDR1 is SGHRS and CDR2 YFSETQ. The CDR3 spans 15 residues. Written as DNA, the CDR3 is TGCGCCAGCAGCTTGGAACCCAGAAGCTCCTACGAGCAGTACTTC. Amino acid sequence: CASSLEPRSSYEQYF. Complete variable domain (other parts from reference TRBV5-1 and TRBJ2-7): KAGVTQTPRYLIKTRGQQVTLSCSPISGHRSVSWYQQTPGQGLQFLFEYFSETQRNKGNFPGRFSGRQFSNSRSEMNVSTLELGDSALYLCASSLEPRSSYEQYFGPGTRLTVT.